This is a list of T cell receptor beta chains from one sample in a study of chemoradiotherapy in HPV16-positive cancers. Clones were sequenced by immunoSEQ multiplex PCR, and TCRdb holds only the in-frame ones, with some missing. The data contain tens of thousands of clones, more than 75% of them singletons. Sequences were derived from blood, sampled from a patient who underwent chemoradiotherapy. The receptors were sampled from a human donor with HPV-associated anogenital cancer. The CDR3 runs from the conserved cysteine through the conserved F or W. Each record gives: CDR3 protein, CDR3 DNA, V gene, clone size, J gene, D gene. The D gene is left open where the match is weak. Where a row states a size, it is once, few, many or the class of an expanded clone; other rows omit it.

CDR3: CASTWTGVLTEAFF; DNA: TGTGCCAGTACATGGACAGGGGTATTAACTGAAGCTTTCTTT; V: TRBV19; size: -; J: TRBJ1-1; D: TRBD1
CDR3: CAWKSGSMNTEAFF; DNA: TGTGCCTGGAAATCCGGGAGCATGAACACTGAAGCTTTCTTT; V: TRBV30; size: once; J: TRBJ1-1; D: -
CDR3: CASSDDHSTKQYF; DNA: TGTGCCAGCTCCGACGATCATTCTACGAAGCAGTACTTC; V: TRBV7-2; size: few; J: TRBJ2-7; D: -
CDR3: CASSRTERNTEAFF; DNA: TGTGCCAGCAGCCGGACAGAGAGGAACACTGAAGCTTTCTTT; V: TRBV5-4; size: -; J: TRBJ1-1; D: -
CDR3: CASSPQGNYGYTF; DNA: TGCGCCAGCAGCCCACAGGGAAACTATGGCTACACCTTC; V: TRBV4-1; size: once; J: TRBJ1-2; D: -
CDR3: CASSVQGFEQYF; DNA: TGTGCCAGCAGTGTCCAGGGATTCGAGCAGTACTTC; V: TRBV6-6; size: -; J: TRBJ2-7; D: -
CDR3: CASSLAGGRTDEQFF; DNA: TGTGCCAGCAGCTTAGCGGGGGGGCGTACAGATGAGCAGTTCTTC; V: TRBV4-2; size: -; J: TRBJ2-1; D: TRBD2
CDR3: CASSLSRDLETQYF; DNA: TGTGCCAGCAGCTTATCCCGGGACTTAGAGACCCAGTACTTC; V: TRBV11-3; size: -; J: TRBJ2-5; D: -
CDR3: CASSSGANSGANVLTF; DNA: TGTGCCAGCAGTTCCGGGGCCAACTCTGGGGCCAACGTCCTGACTTTC; V: TRBV7-8; size: -; J: TRBJ2-6; D: -
CDR3: CSVDGSSGNTDTQYF; DNA: TGCAGCGTTGATGGGAGTAGCGGGAACACAGATACGCAGTATTTT; V: TRBV29-1; size: -; J: TRBJ2-3; D: TRBD2
CDR3: CASSRDRVSYEQYF; DNA: TGTGCCAGCAGCCGGGACAGGGTCTCCTACGAGCAGTACTTC; V: TRBV11-1; size: -; J: TRBJ2-7; D: TRBD1
CDR3: CASSLLPRGKGYNEQFF; DNA: TGTGCCAGCAGCTTACTCCCCAGGGGGAAAGGGTACAATGAGCAGTTCTTC; V: TRBV7-9; size: once; J: TRBJ2-1; D: TRBD1
CDR3: CASSPSDGRRETQYF; DNA: TGTGCCAGCTCACCATCCGACGGGAGAAGAGAGACCCAGTACTTC; V: TRBV18; size: -; J: TRBJ2-5; D: -
CDR3: CASSPSGANTEAFF; DNA: TGTGCCAGCAGCCCCTCGGGAGCGAACACTGAAGCTTTCTTT; V: TRBV4-2; size: -; J: TRBJ1-1; D: -
CDR3: CASGLMQNTEAFF; DNA: TGTGCTAGTGGTTTGATGCAGAACACTGAAGCTTTCTTT; V: TRBV12-5; size: -; J: TRBJ1-1; D: -
CDR3: CASPPEGGSRGEQYF; DNA: TGTGCCAGCCCCCCCGAGGGCGGTTCCCGGGGCGAGCAGTACTTC; V: TRBV7-9; size: -; J: TRBJ2-7; D: -
CDR3: CASSDRGGGNQPQHF; DNA: TGTGCCAGCAGTGACAGGGGCGGGGGCAATCAGCCCCAGCATTTT; V: TRBV6-1; size: -; J: TRBJ1-5; D: -
CDR3: CAWSFTEAFF; DNA: TGTGCCTGGAGTTTCACTGAAGCTTTCTTT; V: TRBV30; size: once; J: TRBJ1-1; D: -
CDR3: CASAALGDFSYEQYF; DNA: TGTGCCAGCGCGGCTTTAGGGGACTTCTCCTACGAGCAGTACTTC; V: TRBV5-6; size: -; J: TRBJ2-7; D: -
CDR3: CASSVVSEALYRGYF; DNA: TGTGCCAGCAGCGTAGTATCCGAGGCCCTTTACCGAGGGTATTTT; V: TRBV9; size: -; J: TRBJ2-3; D: -
CDR3: CASSPLVPAKNIQYF; DNA: TGCGCCAGCAGCCCCTTAGTCCCTGCCAAAAACATTCAGTACTTC; V: TRBV4-1; size: -; J: TRBJ2-4; D: -
CDR3: CASSPEGGNQPQHF; DNA: TGTGCCAGCTCACCAGAAGGGGGCAATCAGCCCCAGCATTTT; V: TRBV18; size: -; J: TRBJ1-5; D: -
CDR3: CASSSLELSSGNTIYF; DNA: TGTGCCAGTAGTTCACTCGAACTATCCTCTGGAAACACCATATATTTT; V: TRBV19; size: few; J: TRBJ1-3; D: -
CDR3: CASSVGTMNTEAFF; DNA: TGTGCCAGCAGCGTAGGCACAATGAACACTGAAGCTTTCTTT; V: TRBV9; size: few; J: TRBJ1-1; D: -
CDR3: CASSVGPPSGARGTQYF; DNA: TGTGCCAGCAGCGTAGGACCTCCTAGCGGGGCCCGGGGGACCCAGTACTTC; V: TRBV9; size: -; J: TRBJ2-5; D: TRBD2